This TCR beta chain was profiled in a study of regulatory T cells in long-lasting Graves disease. The CDR3 sequence is 14 residues long. With 2 bases removed from V and 4 bases from J, the gap between germline ends came to 11 bases. Germline CDR1 and CDR2: MNHEY and SVGAGI. Time point noted: newly diagnosed GD, antithyroid drugs for less than 3 months. The TCR library was made from RNA extracted from PBMCs. Relying on iRepertoire HTBI primers and Arm-PCR of CDR3 regions, the team built TCR beta libraries. In the original analysis: Taken together, the samples had roughly 63 TRBV and approximately 13 TRBJ segments identified. MiXCR, applied by TCRdb to the multiplex PCR reads, yields one record per CDR3 protein. These V and J calls derive from TCRdb rather than the authors' analysis. The repertoire includes 250,000 or so distinct CDR3 sequences, around a sixth of them detected once, and 14% sits in the top ten.

The same data also went into a second study, on T cells in Graves' hyperthyroidism and ophthalmopathy. From that paper: The study used the HTBI primer set for a first-round RT-PCR of the TCR CDR3. Blood also showed most of the thyroid clonotypes that were expanded above 0.001.

V usage is TRBV6-5 and J usage is TRBJ2-5, with D unclear. This TCR derives from a young woman with Graves disease. The material sequenced was peripheral blood mononuclear cells (PBMCs), taken at new diagnosis, from a patient treated with antithyroid drugs. CDR3 amino acids: CASSYIGLGETQYF. CDR3 sequence (DNA): TGTGCCAGCAGTTACATAGGTCTGGGAGAGACCCAGTACTTC.